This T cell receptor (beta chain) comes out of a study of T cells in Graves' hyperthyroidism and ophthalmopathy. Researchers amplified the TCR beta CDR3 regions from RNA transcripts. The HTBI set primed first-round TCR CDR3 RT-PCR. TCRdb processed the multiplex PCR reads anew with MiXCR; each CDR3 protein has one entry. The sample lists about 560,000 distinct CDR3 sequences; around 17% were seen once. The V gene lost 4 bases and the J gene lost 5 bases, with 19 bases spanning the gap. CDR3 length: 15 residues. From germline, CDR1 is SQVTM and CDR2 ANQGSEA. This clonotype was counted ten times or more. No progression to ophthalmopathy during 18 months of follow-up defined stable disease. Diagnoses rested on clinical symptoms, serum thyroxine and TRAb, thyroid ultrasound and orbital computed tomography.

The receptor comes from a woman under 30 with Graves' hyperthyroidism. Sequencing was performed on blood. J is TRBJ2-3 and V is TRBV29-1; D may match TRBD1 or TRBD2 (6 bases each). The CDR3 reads CSVVGGAGTRDTQYF. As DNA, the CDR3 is TGCAGCGTTGTTGGAGGGGCCGGGACACGAGATACGCAGTATTTT.